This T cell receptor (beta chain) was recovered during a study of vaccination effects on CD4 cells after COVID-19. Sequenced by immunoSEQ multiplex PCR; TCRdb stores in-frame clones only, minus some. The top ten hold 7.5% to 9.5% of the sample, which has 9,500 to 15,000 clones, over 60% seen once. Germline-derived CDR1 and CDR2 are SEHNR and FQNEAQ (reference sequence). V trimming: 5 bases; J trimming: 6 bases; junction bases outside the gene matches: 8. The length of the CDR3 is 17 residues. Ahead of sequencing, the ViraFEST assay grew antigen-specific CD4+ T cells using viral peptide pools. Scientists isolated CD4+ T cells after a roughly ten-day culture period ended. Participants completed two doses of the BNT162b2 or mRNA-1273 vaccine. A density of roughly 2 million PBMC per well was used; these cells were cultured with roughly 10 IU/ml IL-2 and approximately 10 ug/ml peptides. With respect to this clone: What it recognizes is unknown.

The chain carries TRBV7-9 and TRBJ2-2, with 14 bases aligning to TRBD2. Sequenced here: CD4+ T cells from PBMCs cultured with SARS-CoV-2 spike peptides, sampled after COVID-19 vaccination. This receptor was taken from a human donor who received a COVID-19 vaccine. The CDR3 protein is CASSQGLAGVWAGELFF. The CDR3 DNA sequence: TGTGCCAGCAGCCAGGGACTAGCGGGAGTATGGGCCGGGGAGCTGTTTTTT.